The rows below give T cell receptor beta chains drawn from one sample of a study of shared clonotypes between healthy human individuals. TCRdb's copy holds only in-frame clones and misses some; the assay was immunoSEQ multiplex PCR. The sample lists about 1 million clones; approximately 80% were seen once. The sample was memory CD4+ T cells from PBMCs. These receptors were obtained from a man between 18 and 29 years old in good health. Some clones in this sample may be carry-over from other donors' samples. Both conserved end residues are part of each CDR3. The D gene is left open where the match is weak. Clone size is given for some rows only: seen once, a few or many times, or a class if the clone is expanded.

v_call: TRBV5-4
j_call: TRBJ1-1
d_call: -
clone_size: -
cdr3_nt: TGTGCCAGCAGCTTAGCAGGGGCCCTAAACACTGAAGCTTTCTTT
cdr3_aa: CASSLAGALNTEAFF

v_call: TRBV6-1
j_call: TRBJ1-1
d_call: -
clone_size: many
cdr3_nt: TGTGCCAGCAGTGAAGCAGGCCCGACAGGCTGGGGAAACACTGAAGCTTTCTTT
cdr3_aa: CASSEAGPTGWGNTEAFF

v_call: TRBV28
j_call: TRBJ2-7
d_call: -
clone_size: once
cdr3_nt: TGTGCCAGCAGTTTAGTAGGGGTCAACGAGCAGTACTTC
cdr3_aa: CASSLVGVNEQYF

v_call: TRBV5-6
j_call: TRBJ2-1
d_call: -
clone_size: -
cdr3_nt: TGTGCCAGCAGCTTGGCAGGGACACGGAATGAGCAGTTCTTC
cdr3_aa: CASSLAGTRNEQFF

v_call: TRBV18
j_call: TRBJ2-7
d_call: -
clone_size: many
cdr3_nt: TGTGCCAGCTCACAGGGCAGAGACTACGAGCAGTACTTC
cdr3_aa: CASSQGRDYEQYF

v_call: TRBV11-2
j_call: TRBJ2-2
d_call: -
clone_size: -
cdr3_nt: TGTGCCAGCAGCCCGCGGGCCAAGCGGCACGGGGAGCTGTTTTTT
cdr3_aa: CASSPRAKRHGELFF

v_call: TRBV18
j_call: TRBJ2-2
d_call: -
clone_size: -
cdr3_nt: TGTGCCAGCTCACCTTCGACTAGGTCGAACACCGGGGAGCTGTTTTTT
cdr3_aa: CASSPSTRSNTGELFF

v_call: TRBV29-1
j_call: TRBJ1-2
d_call: -
clone_size: once
cdr3_nt: TGCAGCGTTGAAGCTAACCGCGACAGAGTTTATGGCTACACCTTC
cdr3_aa: CSVEANRDRVYGYTF

v_call: TRBV2
j_call: TRBJ2-7
d_call: -
clone_size: -
cdr3_nt: TGTGCCAGCAGTGAAGCTAGCGACTCCTACGAGCAGTACTTC
cdr3_aa: CASSEASDSYEQYF

v_call: TRBV28
j_call: TRBJ2-7
d_call: TRBD1
clone_size: few
cdr3_nt: TGTGCCAGCAGTTCCTCCAGGGGGCTGTACGAGCAGTACTTC
cdr3_aa: CASSSSRGLYEQYF

v_call: TRBV7-2
j_call: TRBJ2-1
d_call: -
clone_size: -
cdr3_nt: TGTGCCAGCAGCTTATCTCTTACTGAGCAGTTCTTC
cdr3_aa: CASSLSLTEQFF

v_call: TRBV5-4
j_call: TRBJ2-7
d_call: -
clone_size: -
cdr3_nt: TGTGCCAGCAGCACGGACGGTGCCTCCTACGAGCAGTACTTC
cdr3_aa: CASSTDGASYEQYF